This passage covers 15 T cell receptor beta chains from one sample sequenced in a study of T-cell memory formation after mild COVID-19. TCRdb reprocessed the 5' RACE reads via MiXCR and lists one record per CDR3 protein. The table lists roughly 610,000 distinct CDR3 sequences, 17% of them singletons, with approximately 8.1% in the top ten. The specimen sequenced was PBMCs or a T cell subset sorted from them (not recorded which). The source of these receptors is an adult woman who had mild COVID-19 (a few samples of this study predate the infection). Cell type and time point are not known.

This clonotype has a handful of counts. The rearrangement joins TRBV20-1 to TRBJ2-5; 8 nucleotides match TRBD2. CDR1 and CDR2 (germline): DFQATT, SNEGSKA (reference sequence). The CDR3 loop spans 13 amino acids. With 3 bases clipped from V and 5 bases from J, the junction kept 5 bases outside the gene matches. CDR3 sequence (DNA): TGCAGTGCTAGCGGGGGGGCAGGCGAGACCCAGTACTTC. Translation: CSASGGAGETQYF.

This clonotype was observed a few times. The chain joins TRBV24-1 to TRBJ2-3, with 10 bases lining up with TRBD1. The V and J ends lost 9 bases and 4 bases, in that order; junction bases with no gene match: 9. The length of the CDR3 is 15 residues. Germline values: CDR1 KGHDR, CDR2 SFDVKD. CDR3: CATAKGQGRSDTQYF. The CDR3 region has the DNA TGTGCCACCGCAAAGGGACAGGGGCGTTCAGATACGCAGTATTTT.

This clonotype was counted ten times or more. V is TRBV12-3 or TRBV12-4 and J is TRBJ1-3; 7 bases fit TRBD1. The V gene end was trimmed by 10 bases and the J gene end by 2 bases; junction bases not matched to a gene: 5. CDR3 length: 13 amino acids. CDR3 bases: TGTGCCACCCAGGGGGGGCCTGGAAACACCATATATTTT. Amino acids: CATQGGPGNTIYF.

This clonotype turned up a few times. V and J are TRBV9 and TRBJ1-2; the match to TRBD1 covers 7 bases. The CDR3 contains 15 residues. CDR1 and CDR2 from the germline V gene are SGDLS and YYNGEE. J lost 2 bases, V lost 2 bases, and 6 bases had no gene match. CDR3 DNA sequence: TGTGCCAGCAGCGTCGACCCGACAGGGAACTATGGCTACACCTTC. The encoded protein is CASSVDPTGNYGYTF.

The V and J genes are TRBV10-3 and TRBJ2-7; TRBD2 is a possible D gene (6 bases). V dropped 2 bases and J dropped 2 bases, with 10 bases sitting between them. Per germline, CDR1 ENHRY and CDR2 SYGVKD. The CDR3 has 14 amino acids. The CDR3 protein is CAISERRDAYEQYF. The DNA for the CDR3 is TGTGCCATCAGTGAGAGGCGGGATGCCTACGAGCAGTACTTC.

CDR3 in amino acids: CASSTARGGYEQYF. CDR3 bases: TGTGCCAGCAGTACGGCGCGCGGGGGATACGAGCAGTACTTC. V usage is TRBV6-6 and J usage is TRBJ2-7; 7 bases fit TRBD2. Germline-derived CDR1 and CDR2 are MNHNY and SVGAGI (reference sequence). V shed 5 bases and J 4 bases; nucleotides not matched to a gene: 8. The CDR3 is made up of 14 amino acids.

V and J are TRBV15 and TRBJ1-1, with D possibly matching TRBD1 (5 bases). The length of the CDR3 is 16 residues. The V and J ends lost 6 bases and 3 bases respectively, with 20 bases between them. The germline V gene has CDR1 LNHNV and CDR2 YYDKDF (reference sequence). The CDR3 region has the DNA TGTGCCACCAGTAGCGATCCCGCCGGGGGGTACACTGAAGCTTTCTTT. This sequence encodes CATSSDPAGGYTEAFF.

The chain uses TRBV7-9 and TRBJ1-1; the match to TRBD1 covers 7 bases. Per germline, CDR1 SEHNR and CDR2 FQNEAQ (reference sequence). V shed 7 bases, J shed 0 bases, and the junction held 2 bases outside the gene matches. This CDR3 contains 13 residues. The CDR3 here is CASIGTVNTEAFF. CDR3 nucleotide sequence: TGTGCCAGCATCGGGACAGTGAACACTGAAGCTTTCTTT.

The gene calls are TRBV6-6 and TRBJ1-3, with D possibly matching TRBD1 (5 bases). The length of the CDR3 is 14 residues. V was cut by 7 bases and J by 7 bases, with 17 bases left in between. Germline assignment: CDR1 MNHNY and CDR2 SVGAGI (reference sequence). The CDR3 sequence is CASIQAGGLNTIYF. The CDR3 nucleotides read TGTGCCAGCATCCAGGCGGGGGGATTGAACACCATATATTTT.

This sequence joins TRBV15 and TRBJ1-1, with D perhaps matching TRBD1 (6 bases). CDR3 size: 14 residues. Per the germline V gene, CDR1 is LNHNV and CDR2 is YYDKDF (reference sequence). V lost 5 bases and J lost 7, with 17 bases in between. The CDR3 here is CATSLRTGSVEAFF. Here the CDR3 DNA reads TGTGCCACCAGCCTAAGAACAGGGTCGGTTGAAGCTTTCTTT. The variable domain in full, with the rest retrieved from reference TRBV15 and TRBJ1-1, is DAMVIQNPRYQVTQFGKPVTLSCSQTLNHNVMYWYQQKSSQAPKLLFHYYDKDFNNEADTPDNFQSRRPNTSFCFLDIRSPGLGDTAMYLCATSLRTGSVEAFFGQGTRLTVV.

The chain employs TRBV27 and TRBJ2-2; 13 positions agree with TRBD2. The CDR3 runs 18 residues. V shed 7 bases, J shed 3 bases, and the junction held 11 bases outside the gene matches. Germline V CDR1 and CDR2: MNHEY, SMNVEV (reference sequence). This CDR3 reads CASNRRLAGGTYTGELFF. CDR3 DNA: TGTGCCAGCAATCGAAGACTAGCGGGGGGAACGTACACCGGGGAGCTGTTTTTT.

CDR3 bases: TGTGCCAGCAGCCGCTCCTCTTTAGCGGGGATAACAGATACGCAGTATTTT. Encoded protein: CASSRSSLAGITDTQYF. The genes are TRBV7-6 and TRBJ2-3; 8 bases align to TRBD2. The V segment lost 5 bases and the J segment 3 bases; nucleotides outside the gene matches: 13. The CDR3 has 17 residues. Germline CDR1 reads SGHVS; CDR2 reads FNYEAQ.

This clonotype was detected only a few times. DNA for the CDR3: TGTGCCAGCAGCCTAAATGAAAGGAGTGGGGGCTACACCTTC. Translated: CASSLNERSGGYTF. The chain links TRBV2 to TRBJ1-2; D uncertain. The V gene lost 6 bases and the J gene lost 8 bases, with 19 bases spanning the gap. This CDR3 has 14 residues. Germline V gene data show CDR1 as SNHLY and CDR2 as FYNNEI.

V is TRBV25-1 and J is TRBJ1-1; no reliable D call. In germline, CDR1 is MGHDK, CDR2 SYGVNS. The ends were cut back, 4 bases at V and 10 bases at J, with 10 bases in the middle. This CDR3 is built from 11 residues. CDR3 in amino acids: CASSGLHRAFF. The DNA of the CDR3 is TGTGCCAGCAGTGGCCTCCATAGAGCTTTCTTT.

This clonotype occurred a few times. The chain has TRBV11-2 and TRBJ1-1, with D possibly TRBD1 on 6 matching bases. Trimming stripped 2 bases from V and 8 bases from J, with 12 bases between. CDR1 SGHAT and CDR2 FQNNGV come from the germline V gene. This CDR3 comprises 13 residues. Written as DNA, the CDR3 is TGTGCCAGCAGCTTACGGCAGGGGTTGGAAGCTTTCTTT. Translating it yields CASSLRQGLEAFF.